One sample yielded the 11 T cell receptor beta chains listed below, sequenced in a study of T cell responses to AZD1222 COVID-19 vaccine. TCRdb keeps only in-frame clones here, not all; method: immunoSEQ multiplex PCR. This repertoire shows about 220,000 clones, approximately 94% found once; its top ten account for approximately 1%. The specimen comprised peripheral blood, sampled on day 0 of MenACWY control vaccination. Receptor source: an adult in good health.

The V gene is TRBV7-9, the J gene TRBJ1-1; D may be TRBD1 (5 bases). This CDR3 spans 14 amino acids. V dropped 6 bases and J dropped 2 bases, with 13 bases sitting between them. The V gene's germline CDR1 is SEHNR and CDR2 FQNEAQ (reference sequence). DNA of the CDR3: TGTGCCAGCAGTCACGGGACTTCCAACACTGAAGCTTTCTTT. Its protein product is CASSHGTSNTEAFF.

J is TRBJ1-4 and V is TRBV6-5; D possibly corresponds to TRBD1 (5 bases). V lost 5 bases and J 12 bases, leaving 19 bases between the germline ends. Germline assignment: CDR1 MNHEY and CDR2 SVGAGI. The CDR3 loop spans 14 amino acids. The CDR3 nucleotides are TGTGCCAGCAGTCCTTGGGACCGCACGGTACAACTGTTTTTT. Translating gives CASSPWDRTVQLFF.

The CDR3 loop is CASSTTWRANYGYTF. The CDR3 DNA follows: TGTGCCAGTAGTACGACGTGGAGGGCTAACTATGGCTACACCTTC. The chain couples TRBV19 to TRBJ1-2; D is undetermined. CDR1 and CDR2 (germline): LNHDA, SQIVND (reference sequence). This CDR3 spans 15 amino acids. V dropped 4 bases and J dropped 0 bases, with 12 bases sitting between them.

This clone has only one observation. The J gene is TRBJ1-5, the V gene TRBV5-6; D gene unclear. V was shortened by 1 base and J by 6 bases, with 8 bases between the two germline ends. The CDR3 has 13 residues. Germline CDR1 reads SGHDT; CDR2 reads YYEEEE. Here the CDR3 reads CASSLSYTQPQHF. The CDR3 coding sequence is TGTGCCAGCAGCTTGTCGTATACTCAGCCCCAGCATTTT.

V is TRBV7-9 and J is TRBJ1-6; possible D gene TRBD1, 6 bases. Trimming left V 5 bases short and J 8 bases short, with 16 bases between. This CDR3 region has 15 residues. In germline, CDR1 is SEHNR, CDR2 FQNEAQ (reference sequence). The DNA of the CDR3 is TGTGCCAGCAGCCCAAGGGGGGTTCAGGATTCACCCCTCCACTTT. This codes for CASSPRGVQDSPLHF.

The chain couples TRBV2 to TRBJ1-2; D gene unclear. Trimming took off 2 bases at V and 7 bases at J, with 5 bases between the two ends. Germline V gene lookup returns CDR1 SNHLY and CDR2 FYNNEI. The CDR3 sequence is 11 residues long. The CDR3 spells CASSELSGYTF. The CDR3 nucleotides read TGTGCCAGCAGTGAATTGTCTGGCTACACCTTC. Full variable domain (rest looked up from reference TRBV2 and TRBJ1-2): EPEVTQTPSHQVTQMGQEVILRCVPISNHLYFYWYRQILGQKVEFLVSFYNNEISEKSEIFDDQFSVERPDGSNFTLKIRSTKLEDSAMYFCASSELSGYTFGSGTRLTVV.

The chain carries TRBV7-3 and TRBJ1-6; TRBD1 is a possible D gene (5 bases). This CDR3 comprises 15 residues. V lost 5 bases to trimming and J lost 1 base, with 9 bases between them. Germline V gives CDR1 SGHTA, CDR2 FQGTGA. This CDR3 is CASSAQGSYNSPLHF. The DNA of the CDR3 is TGTGCCAGCAGCGCCCAGGGTTCCTATAATTCACCCCTCCACTTT.

The V gene is TRBV7-2, the J gene TRBJ2-7, with D perhaps being TRBD1 or TRBD2 (6 bases each). Trimming took 2 bases from V and 7 from J, leaving 9 bases between them. CDR1 is SGHTA, CDR2 FQGNSA, per germline. CDR3 length: 12 amino acids. The CDR3 DNA sequence: TGTGCCAGCAGCTTACGGGGGACAGAGCAGTACTTC. Protein: CASSLRGTEQYF.

J is TRBJ1-5 and V is TRBV19; 7 bases map to TRBD1. Germline V lookup: CDR1 LNHDA, CDR2 SQIVND (reference sequence). V was pared by 1 base and J by 1 base, with 4 bases of the junction left unmatched. The CDR3 extends over 16 amino acids. In DNA, the CDR3 is TGTGCCAGTAGTATAGGCACAGGGGCGAGCAATCAGCCCCAGCATTTT. It translates to CASSIGTGASNQPQHF.

The rearrangement links TRBV5-1 to TRBJ2-2; D unresolved. Germline V gene data show CDR1 as SGHRS and CDR2 as YFSETQ. CDR3 length: 16 amino acids. The ends were cut back, 2 bases at V and 4 bases at J, with 15 bases in the middle. CDR3 in DNA: TGCGCCAGCAGCTTCCGCACACGTACCCCCACCGGGGAGCTGTTTTTT. This encodes CASSFRTRTPTGELFF.

CDR3 DNA: TGTGCCAGTAGTAAGTGGTCTAGCGGGGGCCGGGGTGAGCAGTTCTTC. Translation gives CASSKWSSGGRGEQFF. The chain carries TRBV19 and TRBJ2-1, with 10 positions matching TRBD2. This CDR3 comprises 16 residues. Unmatched junction bases numbered 12, after V lost 4 bases and J lost 9 bases. Per the germline V gene, CDR1 is LNHDA and CDR2 is SQIVND (reference sequence).